Given below is one T cell receptor beta chain in context. Donors of Cohort 3 who recovered were those that had two negative PCRs, clearance, or symptom resolution. The data are from a study of blood T cell repertoires in COVID-19. Looking at the study overall: COVID-19 samples from acute and convalescent phases originated in the United States, Italy and Spain.

The CDR3 contains 15 residues. Trimming removed 5 bases from V and 2 bases from J, with 12 bases in between. From germline, CDR1 is MDHEN and CDR2 SYDVKM. Some clones are missing from TCRdb's copy, which holds only in-frame ones; the method was immunoSEQ multiplex PCR. The profile shows a few hundred thousand clones, roughly 87% of them singletons. Sample: PBMCs or T cells enriched from blood (not recorded which). The J gene is TRBJ1-4, the V gene TRBV28; D uncertain. The TCR was taken from a woman aged 25-40 years who had recovered from COVID-19. The DNA of the CDR3 is TGTGCCAGCAGTACCCTGGGCGAGACTAATGAAAAACTGTTTTTT. Protein product: CASSTLGETNEKLFF.